The next 16 T cell receptor beta chains were all read from a single sample in a study of T cell responses to AZD1222 COVID-19 vaccine. Data came from immunoSEQ multiplex PCR; TCRdb stores just in-frame clones and leaves some out. Of about 110,000 clones in the sample, about nine tenths were seen once. The source material was peripheral blood, sampled on day 0 of AZD1222 vaccination. The receptors were gathered from an adult in good health.

The J gene is TRBJ1-1, the V gene TRBV6-5; D might be TRBD1 (5 bases). This CDR3 is built from 12 residues. Per germline, CDR1 MNHEY and CDR2 SVGAGI. V shed 8 bases and J shed 7 bases, with 14 bases lying between them. The CDR3 loop reads CASVVRDVEAFF. In DNA, the CDR3 is TGTGCCAGCGTTGTCCGGGACGTTGAAGCTTTCTTT.

This clone was seen once. The DNA for the CDR3 is TGTGCCAGCAGCCAAGATCCCGAGGCCAGACAGGGGAAGGTTAAGGAGACCGGGGAGCTGTTTTTT. This codes for CASSQDPEARQGKVKETGELFF. This chain links TRBV3-1 (or the pseudogene TRBV3-2) with TRBJ2-2, with 8 bases identical to TRBD1. The CDR3 length is 22 residues. V was clipped by 0 bases and J by 5 bases; unmatched bases: 23. Germline assignment: CDR1 LGHDT and CDR2 YNNKEL (reference sequence).

J is TRBJ1-2 and V is TRBV7-8, with TRBD1 identical over 7 bases. CDR3 length: 17 residues. V lost 5 bases and J lost 3; bases outside the gene matches: 15. The V gene's germline CDR1 is SGHVS and CDR2 FQNEAQ. CDR3 loop: CASSQDPVRGRDYGYTF. CDR3 DNA sequence: TGTGCCAGCAGCCAAGACCCAGTCAGGGGGAGGGACTATGGCTACACCTTC.

In this sample, this clone turned up once. This chain joins TRBV7-9 and TRBJ2-7, with 13 bases fitting TRBD2. Germline loops: CDR1 SEHNR, CDR2 FQNEAQ (reference sequence). With 5 bases clipped from V and 2 bases from J, the junction kept 3 bases outside the gene matches. The CDR3 totals 15 residues. CDR3 protein: CASSPTSGGAYEQYF. CDR3 bases: TGTGCCAGCAGCCCCACTAGCGGGGGGGCCTACGAGCAGTACTTC.

A single count supports this clone. The chain has TRBV19 and TRBJ2-1; D ambiguous. The CDR3 is 15 amino acids. CDR1 and CDR2 (germline): LNHDA, SQIVND (reference sequence). V was cut by 0 bases and J by 0 bases, with 6 bases left in between. The CDR3 protein is CASSIDASSYNEQFF. The CDR3 DNA reads TGTGCCAGTAGTATAGACGCCAGCTCCTACAATGAGCAGTTCTTC.

This chain uses TRBV6-6 with TRBJ2-2; D possibly corresponds to TRBD1 (6 bases). The germline gives CDR1 MNHNY, CDR2 SVGAGI (reference sequence). This CDR3 has 15 amino acids. V lost 2 bases and J 4 bases, leaving 11 bases between the germline ends. This CDR3 is CASSYVGAGTGELFF. Here the CDR3 DNA reads TGTGCCAGCAGTTACGTGGGGGCTGGCACCGGGGAGCTGTTTTTT.

This chain joins TRBV19 and TRBJ2-5; 7 bases are a match to TRBD1. This CDR3 is 15 amino acids long. Looked up from germline, CDR1 is LNHDA and CDR2 is SQIVND (reference sequence). V lost 5 bases to trimming and J lost 2 bases; unmatched junction nucleotides: 8. CDR3 amino acids: CASSPDREIQETQYF. Written as DNA, the CDR3 is TGTGCCAGTAGTCCCGACAGGGAGATACAAGAGACCCAGTACTTC.

Only one count was recorded for this clone. The chain carries TRBV2 and TRBJ1-2, with a tentative D call TRBD1 (5 bases). This CDR3 is built from 15 residues. CDR1 is SNHLY and CDR2 is FYNNEI in the germline V gene. V gave up 2 bases and J gave up 6 bases, with 16 bases separating them. This chain's CDR3 is CASSESEGTWDGYTF. The CDR3, as DNA: TGTGCCAGCAGTGAAAGTGAGGGGACGTGGGATGGCTACACCTTC.

V usage is TRBV19 and J usage is TRBJ1-5, with D tentatively TRBD1 (5 bases). This CDR3 has 15 residues. V shed 3 bases and J shed 2 bases, with 11 bases lying between them. The germline V gene encodes CDR1 LNHDA and CDR2 SQIVND (reference sequence). CDR3 nucleotide sequence: TGTGCCAGTAGTATGCGGGGGAATGGCAATCAGCCCCAGCATTTT. It encodes CASSMRGNGNQPQHF.

This rearrangement joins TRBV19 to TRBJ1-6, with a possible D match to TRBD1 (5 bases). The germline V gene encodes CDR1 LNHDA and CDR2 SQIVND (reference sequence). V shed 2 bases and J shed 10 bases, with 9 bases lying between them. The CDR3 is 13 amino acids. The CDR3 DNA sequence: TGTGCCAGTAGTATATCCTCAGGGTCACCCCTCCACTTT. Amino acid sequence: CASSISSGSPLHF.

The chain combines TRBV4-2 with TRBJ2-1; D might be TRBD2 (5 bases). Germline values: CDR1 LGHNA, CDR2 YNFKEQ. V lost 0 bases and J lost 8, with 20 bases in between. CDR3 length: 17 amino acids. CDR3 sequence reads: CASSQDGTGSKRDEQFF. In DNA, the CDR3 is TGTGCCAGCAGCCAAGATGGAACGGGAAGCAAGAGAGATGAGCAGTTCTTC.

The V and J genes are TRBV21-1 and TRBJ1-2. TRBV21-1 is shown as a pseudogene. CDR3 length: 13 residues. The chain's CDR3 is CASNHTFPYGYTF. The DNA of the CDR3 is TGTGCCAGTAACCACACTTTCCCGTATGGCTACACCTTC.

This rearrangement joins TRBV7-2 to TRBJ1-1, with unresolved D. The V gene lost 5 bases and the J gene lost 6 bases, with 16 bases spanning the gap. Germline V gene sequence: CDR1 SGHTA, CDR2 FQGNSA. The CDR3 is 14 residues long. The CDR3, as DNA: TGTGCCAGCAGCCCACGGGTGACGGGCGCTGAAGCTTTCTTT. Amino acids: CASSPRVTGAEAFF.

The rearrangement links TRBV18 to TRBJ2-7; tentatively, D is TRBD2 (5 bases). Per germline, CDR1 KGHSH and CDR2 LQKENI. Trimming pared 2 bases from V and 2 bases from J, leaving 10 bases between. This CDR3 region has 14 residues. CDR3: CASSPGGYPYEQYF. Written as DNA, the CDR3 is TGTGCCAGCTCACCAGGCGGGTACCCCTACGAGCAGTACTTC.

The rearrangement joins TRBV18 to TRBJ2-3; 9 bases are shared with TRBD2. Per germline, CDR1 KGHSH and CDR2 LQKENI. After removal of 1 base from V and 0 bases from J, the junction contained 8 bases not matched to a gene. This CDR3 has 18 amino acids. CDR3 residues: CASSPRLAGTTSTDTQYF. The CDR3 bases are TGTGCCAGCTCACCACGCCTAGCGGGGACAACTAGCACAGATACGCAGTATTTT.

V and J are TRBV11-3 and TRBJ2-5; no reliable D call. Trimming took 5 bases from V and 2 from J, leaving 6 bases between them. Germline CDR1 SGHNT, CDR2 YENEEA. The CDR3 is 12 amino acids. In DNA, the CDR3 is TGTGCCAGCAGCGCCAGACAAGAGACCCAGTACTTC. Translating gives CASSARQETQYF.